This T cell receptor (beta chain) was sequenced for a study of blood T cell repertoires in COVID-19. Per the authors' pipeline: Researchers report that nucleated cell counts were estimated from reference gene primer amplification. The table came from immunoSEQ multiplex PCR; TCRdb's copy has only in-frame clones and leaves some out. The V and J calls and the clone size are those of that table, but D and trimming were determined from the DNA. The sample has 85,000 to 90,000 clones; approximately 86% are singletons. Germline values: CDR1 MRHNA, CDR2 SNTAGT. The trim removed 2 bases at V and 6 bases at J, leaving 1 base unmatched. The CDR3 length is 15 residues.

Sequenced material: peripheral blood. This chain links TRBV6-4 with TRBJ1-6; 10 bases map to TRBD1. This sequence originates from a man older than 75 with active or convalescent COVID-19. The DNA of the CDR3 is TGTGCCAGCAGTGACGGGACAGGGGTTAATTCACCCCTCCACTTT. Translating gives CASSDGTGVNSPLHF.